Listed below are T cell receptor beta chains from one sample, sequenced in a study of PD-1 blockade in classical Hodgkin lymphoma. Profiled with immunoSEQ multiplex PCR; TCRdb holds only in-frame clones, not every one. The sample yields roughly 40,000 clones, approximately 70% seen once. This specimen was peripheral blood mononuclear cells (PBMCs), taken at baseline. Receptor source: a human donor with classical Hodgkin lymphoma. CDR3s include the opening cysteine and the closing phenylalanine or tryptophan. The D gene is left open where the match is weak. Rows give clone size only sometimes, using once, few, many, or a class for an expanded clone.

J: TRBJ2-4
size: .
V: TRBV7-9
D: .
DNA: TGTGCCAGCAGCTGGATCGGATCGGCCAAAAACATTCAGTACTTC
CDR3: CASSWIGSAKNIQYF

J: TRBJ2-3
size: .
V: TRBV5-4
D: .
DNA: TGTGCCAGCAGCTCATACGTAGCAGATACGCAGTATTTT
CDR3: CASSSYVADTQYF

J: TRBJ2-7
size: .
V: TRBV7-9
D: .
DNA: TGTGCCAGCACCTGGTTAGGGGGTAGGACTTCCTACGAGCAGTACTTC
CDR3: CASTWLGGRTSYEQYF

J: TRBJ2-7
size: .
V: TRBV19
D: TRBD1
DNA: TGTGCCAGTAGAAAGACAGGGGGCCCACTCTCCTACGAGCAGTACTTC
CDR3: CASRKTGGPLSYEQYF

J: TRBJ2-2
size: .
V: TRBV11-3
D: .
DNA: TGTGCCAGCAGCTCCTCGCGGTCCACCGGGGAGCTGTTTTTT
CDR3: CASSSSRSTGELFF

J: TRBJ1-6
size: .
V: TRBV7-3
D: .
DNA: TGTGCCAGCAGAGCTGGACAAGGGGGGAATTCACCCCTCCACTTT
CDR3: CASRAGQGGNSPLHF

J: TRBJ1-2
size: .
V: TRBV27
D: TRBD1
DNA: TGTGCCAGCAGTTCACAGGGGCGAGGTGGCTACACCTTC
CDR3: CASSSQGRGGYTF

J: TRBJ2-1
size: .
V: TRBV6-1
D: .
DNA: TGTGCCAGCAGTGAACCCGGTCGGCGGAACAATGAGCAGTTCTTC
CDR3: CASSEPGRRNNEQFF

J: TRBJ2-3
size: .
V: TRBV7-8
D: .
DNA: TGTGCCAGCAGCTTAGTAGTAGCGTTAGGGGATACGCAGTATTTT
CDR3: CASSLVVALGDTQYF

J: TRBJ1-2
size: .
V: TRBV5-1
D: TRBD1
DNA: TGCGCCAGCAGCTTGGAGGGACAGGGGACGGATGGCTACACCTTC
CDR3: CASSLEGQGTDGYTF

J: TRBJ2-2
size: .
V: TRBV6-5
D: .
DNA: TGTGCCAGCACCAGTACAGGGACAAACACCGGGGAGCTGTTTTTT
CDR3: CASTSTGTNTGELFF

J: TRBJ1-2
size: few
V: TRBV5-1
D: .
DNA: TGCGCCAGCAGTTTTACTGATGGACGGTCTGGCTACACCTTC
CDR3: CASSFTDGRSGYTF

J: TRBJ2-1
size: .
V: TRBV27
D: TRBD2
DNA: TGTGCCAGCAGTTTTCGCGGGAGGGGAATCGATGAGCAGTTCTTC
CDR3: CASSFRGRGIDEQFF

J: TRBJ2-1
size: .
V: TRBV25-1
D: .
DNA: TGTGCCAGCAGTGATGGCGTCGGCAATGAGCAGTTCTTC
CDR3: CASSDGVGNEQFF

J: TRBJ1-3
size: .
V: TRBV9
D: .
DNA: TGTGCCAGCAGCGTAAACTCTGGAAACACCATATATTTT
CDR3: CASSVNSGNTIYF

J: TRBJ1-2
size: once
V: TRBV30
D: .
DNA: TGTGCCTGGAGTGTTCTGCAGTCTAACTATGGCTACACCTTC
CDR3: CAWSVLQSNYGYTF

J: TRBJ1-3
size: .
V: TRBV30
D: .
DNA: TGTGCCTGGGGGACGAGAGGAAACACCATATATTTT
CDR3: CAWGTRGNTIYF

J: TRBJ2-7
size: .
V: TRBV25-1
D: TRBD1
DNA: TGTGCCAGCTTACCGACAGGGACCTACGAGCAGTACTTC
CDR3: CASLPTGTYEQYF

J: TRBJ2-5
size: once
V: TRBV7-9
D: .
DNA: TGTGCCAGCAGCTGGATGCCCAGGGAGACCCAGTACTTC
CDR3: CASSWMPRETQYF

J: TRBJ2-7
size: .
V: TRBV25-1
D: TRBD1
DNA: TGTGCCAGCAATGATGCGGGACAGGGGTACTACGAGCAGTACTTC
CDR3: CASNDAGQGYYEQYF

J: TRBJ1-1
size: .
V: TRBV18
D: .
DNA: TGTGCCAGCAGGGACACTGAAGCTTTCTTT
CDR3: CASRDTEAFF

J: TRBJ1-3
size: few
V: TRBV6-5
D: .
DNA: TGTGCCAGCACGGGGGCGCGTCAGAGAAACACCATATATTTT
CDR3: CASTGARQRNTIYF

J: TRBJ1-1
size: .
V: TRBV10-3
D: TRBD1
DNA: TGTGCCATCAGTCGTGACAGGGGGAACACTGAAGCTTTCTTT
CDR3: CAISRDRGNTEAFF

J: TRBJ2-1
size: few
V: TRBV7-3
D: .
DNA: TGTGCCAGCAGACAGGCCGGACATGAATCAAATGAGCAGTTCTTC
CDR3: CASRQAGHESNEQFF

J: TRBJ2-7
size: .
V: TRBV7-6
D: .
DNA: TGTGCCAGCAGCTTAGCCCGGGCGGGACACGGGTACGAGCAGTACTTC
CDR3: CASSLARAGHGYEQYF

J: TRBJ1-5
size: .
V: TRBV11-2
D: .
DNA: TGTGCCAGCAGCGCCCTTTCCGGGACGGCGAGACAGCCCCAGCATTTT
CDR3: CASSALSGTARQPQHF

J: TRBJ1-3
size: .
V: TRBV19
D: .
DNA: TGTGCCAGTAGTCTGTACAGGGCCGCCTCTGGAAACACCATATATTTT
CDR3: CASSLYRAASGNTIYF

J: TRBJ2-7
size: .
V: TRBV5-6
D: .
DNA: TGTGCCAGCAGCTTGGCGGGAGTTTACGAGCAGTACTTC
CDR3: CASSLAGVYEQYF

J: TRBJ1-1
size: .
V: TRBV28
D: .
DNA: TGTGCCATCCCAGGGACGGACACTGAAGCTTTCTTT
CDR3: CAIPGTDTEAFF

J: TRBJ2-7
size: .
V: TRBV27
D: TRBD2
DNA: TGTGCCAGCAGTCGTCCGGGACTAGCGGGAGGAGGAGACGAGCAGTACTTC
CDR3: CASSRPGLAGGGDEQYF

J: TRBJ1-4
size: .
V: TRBV18
D: TRBD1
DNA: TGTGCCAGCGCAGGGGGGTTTGGCGAAAAACTGTTTTTT
CDR3: CASAGGFGEKLFF

J: TRBJ1-2
size: .
V: TRBV20-1
D: .
DNA: TGCAGTGCCCCGGGGTTCTATGGCTACACCTTC
CDR3: CSAPGFYGYTF

J: TRBJ2-4
size: .
V: TRBV9
D: .
DNA: TGTGCCAGCAGCCTATCCGAAGCCAAAAACATTCAGTACTTC
CDR3: CASSLSEAKNIQYF

J: TRBJ1-6
size: .
V: TRBV7-9
D: .
DNA: TGTGCCAGCAGTCCAGGGGTTAAATTATCACCCCTCCACTTT
CDR3: CASSPGVKLSPLHF

J: TRBJ2-7
size: .
V: TRBV4-3
D: .
DNA: TGCGCCAGCAGCCAAGATAACACGGGGATCTACGAGCAGTACTTC
CDR3: CASSQDNTGIYEQYF

J: TRBJ2-7
size: .
V: TRBV11-2
D: .
DNA: TGTGCCAGCAGTTTCAGGGTCTACGAGCAGTACTTC
CDR3: CASSFRVYEQYF

J: TRBJ1-2
size: once
V: TRBV10-2
D: TRBD1
DNA: TGCGCCAGCAGCGCTATAGATGGGGGACAGGACTATGGCTACACCTTC
CDR3: CASSAIDGGQDYGYTF

J: TRBJ1-2
size: few
V: TRBV5-1
D: TRBD1
DNA: TGCGCCAGCAGCTCCTGGACAGGAAACGGCTATGGCTACACCTTC
CDR3: CASSSWTGNGYGYTF

J: TRBJ1-1
size: .
V: TRBV11-2
D: TRBD1
DNA: TGTGCCAGCAGCGCGAGGGCCGGGACAGGGGTGAACACTGAAGCTTTCTTT
CDR3: CASSARAGTGVNTEAFF

J: TRBJ1-1
size: .
V: TRBV5-8
D: .
DNA: TGTGCCAGCAGCTGGGGACAGAACACTGAAGCTTTCTTT
CDR3: CASSWGQNTEAFF

J: TRBJ2-7
size: .
V: TRBV29-1
D: TRBD1
DNA: TGCAGCGTTGAAGATGGGACAGGGGCGACCTACGAGCAGTACTTC
CDR3: CSVEDGTGATYEQYF

J: TRBJ1-5
size: .
V: TRBV6-6
D: .
DNA: TGTGCCAGCAGTTACGGGCCCAATCAGCCCCAGCATTTT
CDR3: CASSYGPNQPQHF